This TCR beta chain was observed in a study of blood T cell repertoires in COVID-19. This CDR3 is built from 15 residues. The germline V gene has CDR1 MGHRA and CDR2 YSYEKL. V lost 1 base and J lost 7; bases outside the gene matches: 8. This clone was found once. Using immunoSEQ multiplex PCR, the repertoire was profiled, and TCRdb retains in-frame clones only, with some absent. The sample carries about 280,000 clones, 90% recorded once. Sequenced material: PBMCs or T cells enriched from blood (not recorded which). The clonotype originates from a woman in her late teens or twenties with acute COVID-19. The genes are TRBV4-1 and TRBJ2-7; 9 bases are a match to TRBD2. The CDR3 nucleotides read TGCGCCAGCAGCCAAGTCAGCGGGAGGTCTCGAGAGCAGTACTTC. Its protein is CASSQVSGRSREQYF.